This T cell receptor (beta chain) derives from a study of molecular identifiers for immune sequencing clone quantification. Study-level information: Four of five splits of RNA from about 20,000 or 100,000 naive CD8 cells were sequenced in replicates. Findings and limits, study-wide: More than 99% of effector molecules, versus under 1% of naive-cell molecules, belonged to clones above 20 RNA copies.

V shed 7 bases, J shed 2 bases, and the junction held 11 bases outside the gene matches. This CDR3 region has 16 residues. Per germline, CDR1 GTSNPN and CDR2 SVGIG (reference sequence). Previously described methods and listed TCR primers were employed for the bulk TCR libraries. TCRdb reprocessed the PCR reads with MiXCR, giving one entry per CDR3 protein. The table records a few hundred thousand distinct CDR3 sequences, about a fifth of them present only once. Sorting captured naive CD8 T cells as CD8+CD4-CCR7+CD45RA+. This clonotype was recorded a few times. Its target is not known. The genes are TRBV30 and TRBJ2-6, with 7 positions matching TRBD1. The material sequenced was naive CD8+ T cells from blood, with Jurkat cell RNA spiked in. Subset meaning: FACS-sorted CD8+CD4-CCR7+CD45RA+ naive T cells. The source is a human donor in good health. Some libraries in this study had Jurkat cell RNA spiked in. CDR3 bases: TGTGCCTCCCCGCGACAGGGCGTAGCTGGGGCCAACGTCCTGACTTTC. This sequence encodes CASPRQGVAGANVLTF.